A selection of T cell receptor beta chains follows, all from one sample in a study of OX40 agonist ivuxolimab in advanced cancers. TCRdb's table, derived via immunoSEQ multiplex PCR, lists solely in-frame clones and lacks some. The sample has tens of thousands of clones, approximately 75% seen once. The starting material was CD4+ or CD8+ T cells sorted from blood, obtained in a trial of the OX40 agonist ivuxolimab. These receptors originate from an adult with an advanced solid tumor such as melanoma, head and neck, liver or kidney cancer. CDR3s include the opening cysteine and the closing phenylalanine or tryptophan. A D gene is named only where the DNA matches it firmly. A clone size is listed for some rows: how often the clone was seen (once, few, many), or a class if it is expanded.

j_gene: TRBJ2-7
d_gene: -
v_gene: TRBV7-9
abundance: -
CDR3nt: TGTGCCAGCAGCCCCACGGCCGCCTCCTACGAGCAGTACTTC
CDR3aa: CASSPTAASYEQYF

j_gene: TRBJ2-1
d_gene: TRBD1
v_gene: TRBV18
abundance: -
CDR3nt: TGTGCCAGCTCGGCGAGAGGGGGCGTCATTGAGCAGTTCTTC
CDR3aa: CASSARGGVIEQFF

j_gene: TRBJ1-1
d_gene: -
v_gene: TRBV6-5
abundance: -
CDR3nt: TGTGCCAGCAGTAGAGGGGGGGGCCCGAACACTGAAGCTTTCTTT
CDR3aa: CASSRGGGPNTEAFF

j_gene: TRBJ2-1
d_gene: TRBD1
v_gene: TRBV29-1
abundance: -
CDR3nt: TGCAGCGTTGTAGAAGGGACAGGTTGGTTCTTC
CDR3aa: CSVVEGTGWFF

j_gene: TRBJ1-1
d_gene: -
v_gene: TRBV19
abundance: -
CDR3nt: TGTGCCAGTAGTATAGGGGGGGACGTCCCTGAAGCTTTCTTT
CDR3aa: CASSIGGDVPEAFF

j_gene: TRBJ1-5
d_gene: TRBD1
v_gene: TRBV5-1
abundance: -
CDR3nt: TGCGCCAGCAGCCGGGACAGGGGAGACAATCAGCCCCAGCATTTT
CDR3aa: CASSRDRGDNQPQHF

j_gene: TRBJ2-3
d_gene: TRBD2
v_gene: TRBV5-4
abundance: -
CDR3nt: TGTGCCAGCAGCTACGGACTAGCGGGCAGAGATACGCAGTATTTT
CDR3aa: CASSYGLAGRDTQYF

j_gene: TRBJ2-3
d_gene: -
v_gene: TRBV6-5
abundance: -
CDR3nt: TGTGCCAGCAGTTATTTGGGCGGACTTACGCAGTATTTT
CDR3aa: CASSYLGGLTQYF

j_gene: TRBJ2-3
d_gene: -
v_gene: TRBV19
abundance: -
CDR3nt: TGTGCCAGTAGTGCGGTTAGGACGGCCCTGGGAGATACGCAGTATTTT
CDR3aa: CASSAVRTALGDTQYF

j_gene: TRBJ1-6
d_gene: -
v_gene: TRBV11-3
abundance: -
CDR3nt: TGTGCCAGCAGCGTCATGGGGCATAATTCACCCCTCCACTTT
CDR3aa: CASSVMGHNSPLHF

j_gene: TRBJ2-5
d_gene: TRBD1
v_gene: TRBV7-2
abundance: -
CDR3nt: TGTGCCAGCAGCCGACCGTTGGTGGCAGGGGGCGAAGAGACCCAGTACTTC
CDR3aa: CASSRPLVAGGEETQYF

j_gene: TRBJ2-1
d_gene: TRBD1
v_gene: TRBV7-9
abundance: -
CDR3nt: TGTGCCAGCAGCTTAGGGACAGGGCGCCATGAGCAGTTCTTC
CDR3aa: CASSLGTGRHEQFF

j_gene: TRBJ2-5
d_gene: -
v_gene: TRBV5-4
abundance: -
CDR3nt: TGTGCCAGCAGTCAAACAGGGTCGGAGACCCAGTACTTC
CDR3aa: CASSQTGSETQYF

j_gene: TRBJ2-7
d_gene: -
v_gene: TRBV2
abundance: few
CDR3nt: TGTGCCAGCACCCTAAGGACGGGCTCCTACGAGCAGTACTTC
CDR3aa: CASTLRTGSYEQYF

j_gene: TRBJ2-1
d_gene: -
v_gene: TRBV12-5
abundance: -
CDR3nt: TGTGCTAGTGGCCTACTATCGTCCTACAATGAGCAGTTCTTC
CDR3aa: CASGLLSSYNEQFF

j_gene: TRBJ1-4
d_gene: -
v_gene: TRBV6-5
abundance: -
CDR3nt: TGTGCCAGCAGTCGCGGGACGATCGCGGAAAAACTGTTTTTT
CDR3aa: CASSRGTIAEKLFF

j_gene: TRBJ1-4
d_gene: -
v_gene: TRBV10-2
abundance: -
CDR3nt: TGCGCCAGCAGTGAATCAAGGGAAAAACTGTTTTTT
CDR3aa: CASSESREKLFF

j_gene: TRBJ1-4
d_gene: -
v_gene: TRBV6-5
abundance: once
CDR3nt: TGTGCCAGCAGTTACTCGGCGGCGGCTAGTAATGAAAAACTGTTTTTT
CDR3aa: CASSYSAAASNEKLFF

j_gene: TRBJ2-7
d_gene: -
v_gene: TRBV11-3
abundance: -
CDR3nt: TGTGCCAGCAGCGCCCCCTTCTACGAGCAGTACTTC
CDR3aa: CASSAPFYEQYF

j_gene: TRBJ1-1
d_gene: -
v_gene: TRBV5-6
abundance: -
CDR3nt: TGTGCCAGCAGCTTTCTTCAGGGGACGGACACTGAAGCTTTCTTT
CDR3aa: CASSFLQGTDTEAFF

j_gene: TRBJ2-3
d_gene: -
v_gene: TRBV5-4
abundance: -
CDR3nt: TGTGCCAGCAGCTTTTCAGGCACAGATACGCAGTATTTT
CDR3aa: CASSFSGTDTQYF

j_gene: TRBJ2-1
d_gene: TRBD2
v_gene: TRBV2
abundance: -
CDR3nt: TGTGCCAGCAAAGATTTACTAGCGGGCTACAATGAGCAGTTCTTC
CDR3aa: CASKDLLAGYNEQFF

j_gene: TRBJ1-1
d_gene: TRBD1
v_gene: TRBV19
abundance: -
CDR3nt: TGTGCCAGTAGCACTCAGGGGGGCACTGAAGCTTTCTTT
CDR3aa: CASSTQGGTEAFF

j_gene: TRBJ1-3
d_gene: -
v_gene: TRBV5-4
abundance: few
CDR3nt: TGTGCCAGCAGCTCCCCCGGTGGGAACTCTGGAAACACCATATATTTT
CDR3aa: CASSSPGGNSGNTIYF

j_gene: TRBJ1-4
d_gene: -
v_gene: TRBV29-1
abundance: -
CDR3nt: TGCAGCGTATCCCGAACAGGGAAGGGTGAAAAACTGTTTTTT
CDR3aa: CSVSRTGKGEKLFF

j_gene: TRBJ2-3
d_gene: -
v_gene: TRBV5-1
abundance: -
CDR3nt: TGCGCCAGCAGAAGCGGCCCTAGCACAGATACGCAGTATTTT
CDR3aa: CASRSGPSTDTQYF

j_gene: TRBJ1-6
d_gene: -
v_gene: TRBV9
abundance: -
CDR3nt: TGTGCCAGCAGCGTAGGGGTAAAGGCTAATAATTCACCCCTCCACTTT
CDR3aa: CASSVGVKANNSPLHF

j_gene: TRBJ2-3
d_gene: TRBD2
v_gene: TRBV7-8
abundance: once
CDR3nt: TGTGCCAGCAGCAACAGGAGGCTAGCGGGGACAGATACGCAGTATTTT
CDR3aa: CASSNRRLAGTDTQYF

j_gene: TRBJ1-4
d_gene: -
v_gene: TRBV11-3
abundance: few
CDR3nt: TGTGCCAGCAGCGTAGGGGGGTATGAAAAACTGTTTTTT
CDR3aa: CASSVGGYEKLFF

j_gene: TRBJ1-1
d_gene: -
v_gene: TRBV11-2
abundance: -
CDR3nt: TGTGCCAGCAGCTTAGAAAGGGACACTGAAGCTTTCTTT
CDR3aa: CASSLERDTEAFF

j_gene: TRBJ1-1
d_gene: -
v_gene: TRBV2
abundance: -
CDR3nt: TGTGCCAGCAGTGGTGGCAGAAGCAACACTGAAGCTTTCTTT
CDR3aa: CASSGGRSNTEAFF

j_gene: TRBJ2-7
d_gene: TRBD1
v_gene: TRBV5-1
abundance: -
CDR3nt: TGCGCCAGCAGTGAAATGGACAGGGGTCTCTCCGAGCAGTACTTC
CDR3aa: CASSEMDRGLSEQYF

j_gene: TRBJ2-1
d_gene: TRBD2
v_gene: TRBV7-6
abundance: -
CDR3nt: TGTGCCAGCAGCTGGGGACTAGCGGGGGGGATCGGGCCCTACAATGAGCAGTTCTTC
CDR3aa: CASSWGLAGGIGPYNEQFF

j_gene: TRBJ2-3
d_gene: TRBD2
v_gene: TRBV7-8
abundance: few
CDR3nt: TGTGCCAGCAGCGGGGGACTAGCGGGGGGCGGGAATACGCAGTATTTT
CDR3aa: CASSGGLAGGGNTQYF

j_gene: TRBJ2-7
d_gene: -
v_gene: TRBV6-5
abundance: -
CDR3nt: TGTGCCAGCAGTTACGAACAGTACTCCTACGAGCAGTACTTC
CDR3aa: CASSYEQYSYEQYF

j_gene: TRBJ2-3
d_gene: TRBD1
v_gene: TRBV7-3
abundance: once
CDR3nt: TGTGCCAGCAGCCCGGACAGGAGCAGTACAGATACGCAGTATTTT
CDR3aa: CASSPDRSSTDTQYF

j_gene: TRBJ2-1
d_gene: TRBD1
v_gene: TRBV5-1
abundance: -
CDR3nt: TGCGCCAGCAGCTTGGTGAGGGGGCCCTACAATGAGCAGTTCTTC
CDR3aa: CASSLVRGPYNEQFF

j_gene: TRBJ1-6
d_gene: TRBD1
v_gene: TRBV6-5
abundance: once
CDR3nt: TGTGCCAGCAGTTCTAAAGGGGGCCCTGGTTCACCCCTCCACTTT
CDR3aa: CASSSKGGPGSPLHF

j_gene: TRBJ2-7
d_gene: TRBD2
v_gene: TRBV5-4
abundance: -
CDR3nt: TGTGCCAGCAGCTTGGCGGGACTAGCGGGGGGGCCCCCCAACTACGAGCAGTACTTC
CDR3aa: CASSLAGLAGGPPNYEQYF

j_gene: TRBJ1-2
d_gene: -
v_gene: TRBV6-1
abundance: -
CDR3nt: TGTGCCAGCAGTGGGGGCGGCGACTATGGCTACACCTTC
CDR3aa: CASSGGGDYGYTF

j_gene: TRBJ2-2
d_gene: -
v_gene: TRBV29-1
abundance: -
CDR3nt: TGCAGCGGTCGGGGGAACACCGGGGAGCTGTTTTTT
CDR3aa: CSGRGNTGELFF

j_gene: TRBJ2-7
d_gene: TRBD2
v_gene: TRBV7-2
abundance: -
CDR3nt: TGTGCCAGCAGCTTATGGGGCGGGGGTTACGGCGAGCAGTACTTC
CDR3aa: CASSLWGGGYGEQYF

j_gene: TRBJ2-3
d_gene: -
v_gene: TRBV4-1
abundance: once
CDR3nt: TGCGCCAGCAGCCAAGAGGACCGGGACACAGATACGCAGTATTTT
CDR3aa: CASSQEDRDTDTQYF

j_gene: TRBJ2-7
d_gene: -
v_gene: TRBV5-1
abundance: -
CDR3nt: TGCGCCAGCAGCTTGGAGCGGGCTATCTACGAGCAGTACTTC
CDR3aa: CASSLERAIYEQYF

j_gene: TRBJ2-5
d_gene: TRBD2
v_gene: TRBV15
abundance: -
CDR3nt: TGTGCCACCAGCAGAGCGGTGACTAGCGGGGGGCAAGAGACCCAGTACTTC
CDR3aa: CATSRAVTSGGQETQYF

j_gene: TRBJ1-4
d_gene: -
v_gene: TRBV28
abundance: -
CDR3nt: TGTGCCAGCAGCCCTCCAACGGGCGGCGGTGAAAAACTGTTTTTT
CDR3aa: CASSPPTGGGEKLFF

j_gene: TRBJ1-2
d_gene: -
v_gene: TRBV15
abundance: -
CDR3nt: TGTGCCACCAGCAGAGGAACAGGAGGCTATGGCTACACCTTC
CDR3aa: CATSRGTGGYGYTF

j_gene: TRBJ1-4
d_gene: -
v_gene: TRBV28
abundance: -
CDR3nt: TGTGCCAGCAGTTTGGGCAGGGCTAATGAAAAACTGTTTTTT
CDR3aa: CASSLGRANEKLFF

j_gene: TRBJ1-2
d_gene: -
v_gene: TRBV7-8
abundance: -
CDR3nt: TGTGCCAGCAGCTTAGGGATGGGTTATGGCTACACCTTC
CDR3aa: CASSLGMGYGYTF

j_gene: TRBJ1-1
d_gene: TRBD1
v_gene: TRBV28
abundance: -
CDR3nt: TGTGCCAGCAGTTTATGGGGGACAGGGAACACTGAAGCTTTCTTT
CDR3aa: CASSLWGTGNTEAFF

j_gene: TRBJ1-1
d_gene: TRBD1
v_gene: TRBV7-3
abundance: -
CDR3nt: TGTGCCAGCAGCCTCCGGGACAGGGGAATGAACACTGAAGCTTTCTTT
CDR3aa: CASSLRDRGMNTEAFF

j_gene: TRBJ1-1
d_gene: TRBD1
v_gene: TRBV6-1
abundance: -
CDR3nt: TGTGCCAGCAGTGAGAGGGGGCTGATGAACACTGAAGCTTTCTTT
CDR3aa: CASSERGLMNTEAFF

j_gene: TRBJ2-6
d_gene: -
v_gene: TRBV14
abundance: -
CDR3nt: TGTGCCAGCAGCCATCGAGGGGTTGGTGGGGCCAACGTCCTGACTTTC
CDR3aa: CASSHRGVGGANVLTF

j_gene: TRBJ2-1
d_gene: -
v_gene: TRBV19
abundance: -
CDR3nt: TGTGCCAGTAGTATTTGGCTAGCCTACAATGAGCAGTTCTTC
CDR3aa: CASSIWLAYNEQFF

j_gene: TRBJ2-3
d_gene: -
v_gene: TRBV6-5
abundance: few
CDR3nt: TGTGCCAGCAGTTACAGGGACGTAGATACGCAGTATTTT
CDR3aa: CASSYRDVDTQYF

j_gene: TRBJ2-3
d_gene: TRBD2
v_gene: TRBV28
abundance: -
CDR3nt: TGTGCCAGCAGTTTCGCGGGGGGGGAGGGAGATACGCAGTATTTT
CDR3aa: CASSFAGGEGDTQYF

j_gene: TRBJ2-5
d_gene: -
v_gene: TRBV5-1
abundance: -
CDR3nt: TGCGCCAGCAGCCTGGCTGCAAACCAAGAGACCCAGTACTTC
CDR3aa: CASSLAANQETQYF

j_gene: TRBJ1-5
d_gene: -
v_gene: TRBV25-1
abundance: -
CDR3nt: TGTGCCAGCAGCGAACAGGGTCAGCCCCAGCATTTT
CDR3aa: CASSEQGQPQHF

j_gene: TRBJ2-3
d_gene: -
v_gene: TRBV27
abundance: once
CDR3nt: TGTGCCAGCCAACACCTCCCCAGGGGCACAGATACGCAGTATTTT
CDR3aa: CASQHLPRGTDTQYF